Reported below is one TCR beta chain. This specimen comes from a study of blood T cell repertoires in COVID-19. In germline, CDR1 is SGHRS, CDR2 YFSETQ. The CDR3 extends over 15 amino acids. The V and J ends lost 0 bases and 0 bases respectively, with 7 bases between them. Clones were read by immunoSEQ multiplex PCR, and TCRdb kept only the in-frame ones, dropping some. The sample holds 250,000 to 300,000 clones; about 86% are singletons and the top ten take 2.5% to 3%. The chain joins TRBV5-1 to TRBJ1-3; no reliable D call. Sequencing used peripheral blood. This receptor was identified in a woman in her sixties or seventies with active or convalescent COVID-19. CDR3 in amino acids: CASSLGARSGNTIYF. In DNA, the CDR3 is TGCGCCAGCAGCTTGGGGGCCCGCTCTGGAAACACCATATATTTT.